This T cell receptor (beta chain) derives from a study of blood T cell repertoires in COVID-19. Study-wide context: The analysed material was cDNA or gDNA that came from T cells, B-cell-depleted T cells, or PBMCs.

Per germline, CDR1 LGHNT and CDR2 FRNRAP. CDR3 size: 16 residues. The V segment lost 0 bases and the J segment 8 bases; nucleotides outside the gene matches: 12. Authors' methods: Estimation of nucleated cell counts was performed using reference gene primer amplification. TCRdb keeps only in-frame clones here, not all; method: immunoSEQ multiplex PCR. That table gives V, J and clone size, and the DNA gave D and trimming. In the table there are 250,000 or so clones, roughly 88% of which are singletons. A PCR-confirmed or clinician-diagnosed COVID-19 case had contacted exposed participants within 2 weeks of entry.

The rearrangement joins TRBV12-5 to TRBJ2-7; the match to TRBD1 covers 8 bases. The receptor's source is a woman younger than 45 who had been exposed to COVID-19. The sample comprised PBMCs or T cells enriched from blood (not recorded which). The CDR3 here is CASGLVMGQEELKQYF. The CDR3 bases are TGTGCTAGTGGTTTGGTTATGGGACAGGAGGAATTGAAGCAGTACTTC.